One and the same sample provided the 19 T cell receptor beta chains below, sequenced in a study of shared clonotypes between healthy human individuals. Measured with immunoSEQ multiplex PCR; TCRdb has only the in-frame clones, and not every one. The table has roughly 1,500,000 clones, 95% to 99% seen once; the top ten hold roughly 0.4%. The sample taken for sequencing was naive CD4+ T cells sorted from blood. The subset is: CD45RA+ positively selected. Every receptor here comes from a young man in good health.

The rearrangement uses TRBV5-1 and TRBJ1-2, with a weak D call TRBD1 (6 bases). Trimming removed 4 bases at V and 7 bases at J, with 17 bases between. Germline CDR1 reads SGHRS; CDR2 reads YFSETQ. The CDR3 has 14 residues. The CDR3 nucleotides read TGCGCCAGCAGCACCGGAGGGGGTGGTGGTGGCTACACCTTC. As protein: CASSTGGGGGGYTF.

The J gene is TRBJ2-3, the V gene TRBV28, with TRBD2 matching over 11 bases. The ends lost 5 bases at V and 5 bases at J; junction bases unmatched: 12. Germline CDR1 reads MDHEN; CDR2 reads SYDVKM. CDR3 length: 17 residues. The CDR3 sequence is CASSHGLAGKAGDTQYF. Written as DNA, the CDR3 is TGTGCCAGCAGTCATGGACTAGCGGGCAAGGCGGGAGATACGCAGTATTTT.

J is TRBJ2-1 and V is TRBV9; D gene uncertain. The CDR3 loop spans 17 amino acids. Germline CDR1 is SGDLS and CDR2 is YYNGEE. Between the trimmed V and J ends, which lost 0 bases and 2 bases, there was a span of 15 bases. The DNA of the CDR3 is TGTGCCAGCAGCGTAGGGAGTAGGAACCCTCCCTACAATGAGCAGTTCTTC. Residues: CASSVGSRNPPYNEQFF.

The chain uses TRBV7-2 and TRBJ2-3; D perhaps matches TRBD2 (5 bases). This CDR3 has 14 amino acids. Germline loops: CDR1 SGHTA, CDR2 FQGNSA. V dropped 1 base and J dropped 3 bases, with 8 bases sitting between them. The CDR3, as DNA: TGTGCCAGCAGCTTAGTCGGGAATACAGATACGCAGTATTTT. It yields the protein CASSLVGNTDTQYF.

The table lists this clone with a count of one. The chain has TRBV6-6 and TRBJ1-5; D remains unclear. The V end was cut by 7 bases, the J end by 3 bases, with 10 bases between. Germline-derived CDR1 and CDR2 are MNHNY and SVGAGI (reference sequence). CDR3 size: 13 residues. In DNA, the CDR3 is TGTGCCAGCACCAGACAAGTCAATCAGCCCCAGCATTTT. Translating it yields CASTRQVNQPQHF.

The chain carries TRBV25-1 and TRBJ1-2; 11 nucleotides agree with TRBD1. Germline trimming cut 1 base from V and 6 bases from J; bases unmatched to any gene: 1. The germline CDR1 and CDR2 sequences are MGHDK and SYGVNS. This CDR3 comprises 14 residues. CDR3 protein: CASSEWGQGDGYTF. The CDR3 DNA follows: TGTGCCAGCAGTGAATGGGGACAGGGGGATGGCTACACCTTC.

CDR3 region: CASSVRFRTQFF. CDR3 coding DNA: TGTGCCAGTAGTGTAAGGTTTCGAACACAGTTCTTC. The chain has TRBV19 and TRBJ2-1, with D hard to call. CDR3 length: 12 amino acids. Trimming took 5 bases from V and 13 from J, leaving 15 bases between them. Germline V lookup: CDR1 LNHDA, CDR2 SQIVND (reference sequence).

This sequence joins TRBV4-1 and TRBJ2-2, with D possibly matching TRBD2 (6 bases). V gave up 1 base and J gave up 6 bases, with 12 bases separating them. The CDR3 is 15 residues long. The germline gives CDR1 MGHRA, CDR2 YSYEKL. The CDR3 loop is CASSQGGGRAGELFF. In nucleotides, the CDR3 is TGCGCCAGCAGCCAAGGGGGAGGTAGGGCCGGGGAGCTGTTTTTT.

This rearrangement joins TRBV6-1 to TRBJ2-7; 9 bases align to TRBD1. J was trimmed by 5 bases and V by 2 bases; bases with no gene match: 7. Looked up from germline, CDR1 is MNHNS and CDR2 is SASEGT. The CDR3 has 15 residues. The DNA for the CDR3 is TGTGCCAGCAGTGAACCGGGACAGGGTAAAGACGAGCAGTACTTC. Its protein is CASSEPGQGKDEQYF.

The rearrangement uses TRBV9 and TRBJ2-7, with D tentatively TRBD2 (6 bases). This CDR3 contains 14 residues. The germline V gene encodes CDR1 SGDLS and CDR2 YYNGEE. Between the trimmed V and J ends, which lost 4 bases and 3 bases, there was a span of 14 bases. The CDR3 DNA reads TGTGCCAGCAGCATTATAGCGGCCCGCTACGAGCAGTACTTC. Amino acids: CASSIIAARYEQYF. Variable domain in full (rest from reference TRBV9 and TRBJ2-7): DSGVTQTPKHLITATGQRVTLRCSPRSGDLSVYWYQQSLDQGLQFLIQYYNGEERAKGNILERFSAQQFPDLHSELNLSSLELGDSALYFCASSIIAARYEQYFGPGTRLTVT.

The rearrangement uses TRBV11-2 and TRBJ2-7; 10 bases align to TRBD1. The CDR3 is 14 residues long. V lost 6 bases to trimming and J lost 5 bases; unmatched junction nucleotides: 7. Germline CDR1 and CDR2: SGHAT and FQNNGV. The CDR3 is CASRMTGGVNEQYF. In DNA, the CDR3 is TGTGCCAGCAGGATGACAGGGGGCGTCAACGAGCAGTACTTC.

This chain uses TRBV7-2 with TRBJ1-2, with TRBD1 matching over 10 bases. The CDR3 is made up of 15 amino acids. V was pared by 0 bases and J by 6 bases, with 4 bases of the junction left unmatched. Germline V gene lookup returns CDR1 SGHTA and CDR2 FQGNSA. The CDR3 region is CASSLAGTGADGYTF. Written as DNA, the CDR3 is TGTGCCAGCAGCTTAGCGGGGACAGGGGCCGATGGCTACACCTTC.

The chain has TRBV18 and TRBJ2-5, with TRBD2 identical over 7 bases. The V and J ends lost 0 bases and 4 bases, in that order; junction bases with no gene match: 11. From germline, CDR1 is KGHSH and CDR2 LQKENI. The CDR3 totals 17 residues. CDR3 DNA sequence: TGTGCCAGCTCACCACCCTCTAGCGGCACAGTCCGAGAGACCCAGTACTTC. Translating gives CASSPPSSGTVRETQYF.

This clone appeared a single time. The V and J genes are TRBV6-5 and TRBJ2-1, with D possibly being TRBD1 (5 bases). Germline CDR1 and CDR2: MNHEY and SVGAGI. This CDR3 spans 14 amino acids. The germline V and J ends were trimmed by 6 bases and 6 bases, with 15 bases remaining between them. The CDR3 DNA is TGTGCCAGCAGACTACTCCTCCAGGGCAATGAGCAGTTCTTC. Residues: CASRLLLQGNEQFF.

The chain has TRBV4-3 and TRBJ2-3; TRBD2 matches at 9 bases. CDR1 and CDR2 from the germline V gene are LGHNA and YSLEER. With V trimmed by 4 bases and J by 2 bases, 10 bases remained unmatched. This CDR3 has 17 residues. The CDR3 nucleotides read TGCGCCAGCAGCCCATCCTTGGTAGCGGGAGCCACAGATACGCAGTATTTT. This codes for CASSPSLVAGATDTQYF.

The CDR3 loop reads CAISAEETQYF. The CDR3 nucleotides are TGTGCCATCAGTGCGGAGGAGACCCAGTACTTC. V usage is TRBV10-3 and J usage is TRBJ2-5; D remains unclear. V lost 4 bases and J 5 bases, leaving 5 bases between the germline ends. Germline V CDR1 and CDR2: ENHRY, SYGVKD. This CDR3 spans 11 amino acids.

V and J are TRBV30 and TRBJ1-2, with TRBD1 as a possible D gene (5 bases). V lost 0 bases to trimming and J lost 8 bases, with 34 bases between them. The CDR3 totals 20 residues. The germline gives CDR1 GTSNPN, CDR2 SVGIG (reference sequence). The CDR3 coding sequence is TGTGCCTGGAGTGTAGGCGACAGCCGCCCCGAGTGGGCCCCAGGTTTCGGCTACACCTTC. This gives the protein CAWSVGDSRPEWAPGFGYTF.

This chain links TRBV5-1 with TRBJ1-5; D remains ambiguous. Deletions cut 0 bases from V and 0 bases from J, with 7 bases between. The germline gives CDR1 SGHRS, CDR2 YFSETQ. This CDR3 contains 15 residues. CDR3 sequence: CASSLDGDSNQPQHF. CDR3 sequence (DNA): TGCGCCAGCAGCTTGGACGGAGATAGCAATCAGCCCCAGCATTTT.

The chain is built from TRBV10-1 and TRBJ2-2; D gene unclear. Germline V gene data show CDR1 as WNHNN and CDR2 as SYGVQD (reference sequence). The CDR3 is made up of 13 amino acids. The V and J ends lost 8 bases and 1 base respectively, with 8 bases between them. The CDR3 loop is CASEEGNTGELFF. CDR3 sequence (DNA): TGCGCCAGCGAAGAAGGGAACACCGGGGAGCTGTTTTTT.